One sample yielded the 10 T cell receptor beta chains listed below, sequenced in a study of cytomegalovirus exposure and HLA in healthy donors. Repertoires were generated with immunoSEQ multiplex PCR, while TCRdb's copy carries only in-frame clones and drops some. This table has roughly 65,000 clones, 91% appearing once. The sequenced sample consisted of PBMCs. Receptors originate from a man between 18 and 35 years old in good health and CMV-seronegative.

The rearrangement links TRBV9 to TRBJ1-2; TRBD1 is a possible D gene (5 bases). This CDR3 spans 13 amino acids. Trimming took 5 bases from V and 0 from J, leaving 8 bases between them. Germline loops: CDR1 SGDLS, CDR2 YYNGEE. The CDR3 region is CASREQANYGYTF. The CDR3 DNA follows: TGTGCCAGCAGAGAACAGGCTAACTATGGCTACACCTTC.

The rearrangement joins TRBV28 to TRBJ1-5; D perhaps matches TRBD1 (6 bases). V lost 1 base, J lost 6 bases, and 13 bases lay in between. The CDR3 contains 15 residues. Germline V gene lookup returns CDR1 MDHEN and CDR2 SYDVKM. The CDR3 loop reads CASSLFPGAGQPQHF. CDR3 DNA: TGTGCCAGCAGTTTATTCCCAGGGGCTGGTCAGCCCCAGCATTTT.

The chain couples TRBV7-9 to TRBJ2-7; 10 positions agree with TRBD1. V lost 5 bases to trimming and J lost 5 bases; unmatched junction nucleotides: 9. This CDR3 contains 15 residues. Germline loops: CDR1 SEHNR, CDR2 FQNEAQ (reference sequence). The CDR3: CASSPDRGLRNEQYF. CDR3 bases: TGTGCCAGCAGCCCCGACAGGGGGCTCCGGAACGAGCAGTACTTC.

V is TRBV5-1 and J is TRBJ2-7; 9 bases are shared with TRBD1. V shed 7 bases and J 4 bases; nucleotides not matched to a gene: 9. CDR1 and CDR2 (germline): SGHRS, YFSETQ. The CDR3 has 14 amino acids. The CDR3 reads CASQQGTGRYEQYF. CDR3 nucleotides: TGCGCCAGCCAACAGGGGACAGGGCGTTACGAGCAGTACTTC.

This clone has a handful of counts. The V and J genes are TRBV7-9 and TRBJ2-7; 14 nucleotides align to TRBD2. V gave up 11 bases and J gave up 0 bases; unmatched junction bases: 6. The CDR3 is made up of 15 amino acids. The germline gives CDR1 SEHNR, CDR2 FQNEAQ (reference sequence). The CDR3 coding sequence is TGTGCCGGGGGGACTAGCGGGGGCTTCTCCTACGAGCAGTACTTC. Its protein is CAGGTSGGFSYEQYF. The full variable domain, its missing parts supplied by reference TRBV7-9 and TRBJ2-7, is DTGVSQNPRHKITKRGQNVTFRCDPISEHNRLYWYRQTLGQGPEFLTYFQNEAQLEKSRLLSDRFSAERPKGSFSTLEIQRTEQGDSAMYLCAGGTSGGFSYEQYFGPGTRLTVT.

The CDR3 protein is CASSTGGYEQYF. Here the CDR3 DNA reads TGTGCCAGTAGTACAGGGGGCTACGAGCAGTACTTC. The chain uses TRBV19 and TRBJ2-7, with TRBD1 identical over 7 bases. Germline V gene sequence: CDR1 LNHDA, CDR2 SQIVND (reference sequence). The ends lost 4 bases at V and 3 bases at J; junction bases unmatched: 0. The CDR3 totals 12 residues.

The V gene is TRBV11-3, the J gene TRBJ2-5; a weak D match, TRBD1 (6 bases). This CDR3 has 14 residues. V was shortened by 9 bases and J by 3 bases, with 17 bases between the two germline ends. Germline lookup yields CDR1 SGHNT and CDR2 YENEEA. CDR3 in DNA: TGTGCCAGATCATTCATGGACAGTAAAGAGACCCAGTACTTC. This sequence encodes CARSFMDSKETQYF.

This clone was counted a few times. V usage is TRBV10-1 and J usage is TRBJ2-1, with 11 bases aligning to TRBD2. Germline V CDR1 and CDR2: WNHNN, SYGVQD (reference sequence). The J segment lost 4 bases and the V segment lost 7 bases, leaving 6 bases of the junction unmatched. There are 15 residues in the CDR3. The CDR3 reads CASTLAGGPYNEQFF. DNA for the CDR3: TGCGCCAGCACCTTAGCGGGAGGGCCTTACAATGAGCAGTTCTTC.

The chain uses TRBV11-2 and TRBJ1-2; D possibly corresponds to TRBD1 (6 bases). Germline V gene lookup returns CDR1 SGHAT and CDR2 FQNNGV. With 5 bases removed from V and 4 bases from J, the gap between germline ends came to 20 bases. The length of the CDR3 is 16 residues. CDR3 protein: CASSDGTGRALYGYTF. Here the CDR3 DNA reads TGTGCCAGCAGCGACGGCACAGGGAGGGCCCTCTATGGCTACACCTTC.

The rearrangement uses TRBV5-1 and TRBJ2-5; TRBD2 agrees at 13 bases. With 5 bases clipped from V and 5 bases from J, the junction kept 6 bases outside the gene matches. This CDR3 contains 15 residues. The V gene's germline CDR1 is SGHRS and CDR2 YFSETQ. The CDR3 region is CASRQLAGGPETQYF. As DNA, the CDR3 is TGCGCCAGCAGACAACTAGCGGGAGGGCCGGAGACCCAGTACTTC.